This TCR beta chain was retrieved from a study of control samples from healthy donors and cancer patients. The table came from immunoSEQ multiplex PCR; TCRdb's copy has only in-frame clones and leaves some out. The data contain roughly 150,000 clones, approximately 93% of them singletons. Germline V gene lookup returns CDR1 DFQATT and CDR2 SNEGSKA (reference sequence). With 3 bases removed from V and 0 bases from J, the gap between germline ends came to 9 bases. This CDR3 is 13 amino acids long. The rearrangement uses TRBV20-1 and TRBJ2-7; D is perhaps TRBD1 or TRBD2 (5 bases each). This TCR was recovered from a man aged 50 to 59 in good health. Material for sequencing was blood. CDR3 nucleotide sequence: TGCAGTGCTAGTAGGGGACCCTCCTACGAGCAGTACTTC. Residues: CSASRGPSYEQYF.